This T cell receptor beta chain was documented in a study of cytomegalovirus exposure and HLA in healthy donors. CDR1 SGHRS and CDR2 YFSETQ come from the germline V gene. Unmatched junction bases numbered 1, after V lost 4 bases and J lost 2 bases. This CDR3 spans 14 amino acids. 13 Jbeta primers and 60 Vbeta primers were used for the PCR. Assay used: immunoSEQ multiplex PCR; TCRdb lists only in-frame clones, some missing. The sample yields about 180,000 clones, 84% seen once. Notes on this clone: Its antigen remains unidentified.

Whole-study results and caveats: After further analysis at a later stage, 16,951 TCR beta sequences were associated with HLA alleles at 0.05 false discovery rate.

The chain links TRBV5-1 to TRBJ2-7, with 12 bases identical to TRBD2. This receptor was obtained from a man aged 18 to 35 in good health and CMV-seronegative. The source material was PBMCs. The DNA of the CDR3 is TGCGCCAGCAGCAGGACTAGCGGGGCCTACGAGCAGTACTTC. Its protein is CASSRTSGAYEQYF. The complete variable domain, with remaining parts taken from reference TRBV5-1 and TRBJ2-7, reads KAGVTQTPRYLIKTRGQQVTLSCSPISGHRSVSWYQQTPGQGLQFLFEYFSETQRNKGNFPGRFSGRQFSNSRSEMNVSTLELGDSALYLCASSRTSGAYEQYFGPGTRLTVT.